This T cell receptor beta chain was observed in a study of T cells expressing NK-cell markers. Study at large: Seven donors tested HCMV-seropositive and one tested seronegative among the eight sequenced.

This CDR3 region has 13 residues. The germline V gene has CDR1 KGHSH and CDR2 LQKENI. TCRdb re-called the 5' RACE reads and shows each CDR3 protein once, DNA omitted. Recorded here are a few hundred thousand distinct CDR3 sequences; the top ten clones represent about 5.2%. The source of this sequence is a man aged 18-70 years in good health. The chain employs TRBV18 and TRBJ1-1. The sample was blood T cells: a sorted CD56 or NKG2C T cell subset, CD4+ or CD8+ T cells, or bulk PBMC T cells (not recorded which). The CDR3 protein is CASSPYGGTEAFF.